These 22 T cell receptor beta chains originate from one sample sequenced in a study of blood T cell repertoires in COVID-19. Clones were sequenced by immunoSEQ multiplex PCR, and TCRdb holds only the in-frame ones, with some missing. In the table there are roughly 180,000 clones, about 86% of which are singletons. Sequencing input: peripheral blood. These receptor sequences come from a man aged 55 to 69 with acute or convalescent COVID-19.

This rearrangement joins TRBV11-3 to TRBJ2-3, with D perhaps matching TRBD1 (5 bases). The V gene's germline CDR1 is SGHNT and CDR2 YENEEA. Between the trimmed V and J ends, which lost 0 bases and 7 bases, there was a span of 11 bases. The CDR3 consists of 14 residues. The CDR3 nucleotides read TGTGCCAGCAGCTTAGAGCCCCAGGGTCATACGCAGTATTTT. Residues: CASSLEPQGHTQYF.

The V call is TRBV6-5, the J call TRBJ2-3; a possible D gene is TRBD2 (6 bases). The V gene's germline CDR1 is MNHEY and CDR2 SVGAGI. V dropped 4 bases and J dropped 4 bases, with 12 bases sitting between them. There are 14 residues in the CDR3. In DNA form, the CDR3 reads TGTGCCAGCAGTTTGAGCGGGTCCCCAGATACGCAGTATTTT. Encoded protein: CASSLSGSPDTQYF.

The chain recombines TRBV9 with TRBJ1-5; 10 bases line up with TRBD1. This CDR3 region has 15 residues. Germline trimming cut 3 bases from V and 9 bases from J; bases unmatched to any gene: 9. CDR1 is SGDLS, CDR2 YYNGEE, per germline. In DNA form, the CDR3 reads TGTGCCAGCAGCGCCGGGGGACAGGGGTTTTTGCCCCAGCATTTT. It codes for CASSAGGQGFLPQHF.

The chain carries TRBV28 and TRBJ2-3; a possible D gene is TRBD2 (6 bases). The CDR3 sequence is 13 residues long. V was clipped by 5 bases and J by 3 bases, with 9 bases between them. The germline V gene encodes CDR1 MDHEN and CDR2 SYDVKM. The CDR3 DNA sequence: TGTGCCAGCAGTACCCGGGGGACAGATACGCAGTATTTT. Translated, it gives CASSTRGTDTQYF.

The chain couples TRBV2 to TRBJ2-7, with 8 bases matching TRBD1. Unmatched junction bases numbered 5, after V lost 7 bases and J lost 6 bases. This CDR3 spans 12 amino acids. The germline CDR1 and CDR2 sequences are SNHLY and FYNNEI. The CDR3 DNA follows: TGTGCCAGCACCATCGGACAGGGCGAGCAGTACTTC. Translating gives CASTIGQGEQYF.

The chain uses TRBV19 and TRBJ2-2; 12 nucleotides align to TRBD2. V gave up 6 bases and J gave up 6 bases; unmatched junction bases: 8. The CDR3 contains 16 residues. CDR1 LNHDA and CDR2 SQIVND come from the germline V gene (reference sequence). Here the CDR3 DNA reads TGTGCCAGTAGCCTTTGGACTAGCGGGACCTCCGGGGAGCTGTTTTTT. Amino acid sequence: CASSLWTSGTSGELFF.

The rearrangement links TRBV29-1 to TRBJ2-1, with 7 bases lining up with TRBD2. Looked up from germline, CDR1 is SQVTM and CDR2 is ANQGSEA. The CDR3 spans 16 residues. V shed 7 bases and J 2 bases; nucleotides not matched to a gene: 14. The CDR3 loop is CSEGAKAGVTYNEQFF. In DNA form, the CDR3 reads TGCAGCGAAGGGGCGAAGGCGGGAGTAACCTACAATGAGCAGTTCTTC.

The CDR3 sequence: CASSEDGRRGYNEQFF. The DNA of the CDR3 is TGTGCCAGCAGTGAAGATGGGAGGAGGGGTTACAATGAGCAGTTCTTC. The V call is TRBV6-1, the J call TRBJ2-1; a possible D gene is TRBD2 (6 bases). The V gene lost 1 base and the J gene lost 4 bases, with 14 bases spanning the gap. This CDR3 comprises 16 residues. Germline values: CDR1 MNHNS, CDR2 SASEGT.

This chain links TRBV21-1 with TRBJ2-2; the table assigns TRBD2, which was not confirmed against the DNA. TRBV21-1 is deemed a pseudogene. This CDR3 has 19 residues. CDR3 bases: TGTGCCAGCAGCCCCCCCTACCCGGGAGCGGGAAGGTATACCGGGGAGCTGTTTTTT. Its translation is CASSPPYPGAGRYTGELFF.

The rearrangement joins TRBV7-2 to TRBJ2-3; possibly TRBD1 for D (5 bases). Germline V gene sequence: CDR1 SGHTA, CDR2 FQGNSA. This CDR3 has 14 amino acids. The V gene lost 10 bases and the J gene lost 2 bases, with 16 bases spanning the gap. In DNA, the CDR3 is TGTGCCACCGCGACAGATCCCCTCACAGATACGCAGTATTTT. Its translation: CATATDPLTDTQYF.

V is TRBV15 and J is TRBJ2-2; 9 positions match TRBD2. This CDR3 contains 17 residues. V lost 4 bases and J lost 4; bases outside the gene matches: 10. CDR1 and CDR2 from the germline V gene are LNHNV and YYDKDF (reference sequence). CDR3: CATSNERLAVFTGELFF. CDR3 DNA sequence: TGTGCCACCAGCAATGAGCGACTAGCGGTCTTCACCGGGGAGCTGTTTTTT.

The chain has TRBV7-6 and TRBJ2-1; D unresolved. Trimming removed 2 bases from V and 8 bases from J, with 10 bases in between. The CDR3 loop spans 13 amino acids. The V gene's germline CDR1 is SGHVS and CDR2 FNYEAQ. Here the CDR3 DNA reads TGTGCCAGCAGCTTAAGCATGGTGTATGAGCAGTTCTTC. Translated: CASSLSMVYEQFF.

V gene TRBV28 combines with J gene TRBJ1-2; D gene ambiguous. CDR3 length equals 12 residues. Germline V lookup: CDR1 MDHEN, CDR2 SYDVKM. Trimming removed 7 bases at V and 1 base at J, with 7 bases between. DNA of the CDR3: TGTGCCAGCACCGCAGATAACTATGGCTACACCTTC. Its translation: CASTADNYGYTF.

This clone appeared once. This sequence joins TRBV29-1 and TRBJ1-2; 11 bases agree with TRBD1. In germline, CDR1 is SQVTM, CDR2 ANQGSEA. The CDR3 contains 15 residues. The V segment lost 4 bases and the J segment 8 bases; nucleotides outside the gene matches: 12. The CDR3 is CSVVLWTGGLWGYTF. The CDR3 region has the DNA TGCAGCGTTGTGTTATGGACAGGGGGCCTCTGGGGCTACACCTTC. Variable domain in full (rest from reference TRBV29-1 and TRBJ1-2): SAVISQKPSRDICQRGTSLTIQCQVDSQVTMMFWYRQQPGQSLTLIATANQGSEATYESGFVIDKFPISRPNLTFSTLTVSNMSPEDSSIYLCSVVLWTGGLWGYTFGSGTRLTVV.

The CDR3 loop reads CASSLGQDGYTF. DNA of the CDR3: TGTGCCAGCAGCTTGGGGCAGGATGGCTACACCTTC. The chain carries TRBV5-8 and TRBJ1-2; no clear D gene. V shed 0 bases and J shed 6 bases, with 6 bases lying between them. This CDR3 contains 12 residues. Germline values: CDR1 SGHTS, CDR2 YDEGEE.

J is TRBJ2-1 and V is TRBV5-1, with a weak D call TRBD2 (5 bases). CDR1 and CDR2 from the germline V gene are SGHRS and YFSETQ. The CDR3 covers 11 residues. V lost 3 bases and J 14 bases, leaving 12 bases between the germline ends. CDR3 sequence reads: CASSSGMREFF. The CDR3 coding sequence is TGCGCCAGCAGCTCCGGGATGAGGGAGTTCTTC.

CDR3: CASSPSSGADTQYF. In DNA form, the CDR3 reads TGTGCCAGCAGCCCTTCTAGCGGGGCGGATACGCAGTATTTT. J is TRBJ2-3 and V is TRBV7-3; 9 bases line up with TRBD2. CDR1 is SGHTA and CDR2 is FQGTGA in the germline V gene. Trimming cost V 5 bases and J 6 bases; bases outside gene matches: 6. This CDR3 comprises 14 residues.

In this sample, this clone is medium-sized (0.01 to 0.1%). This chain uses TRBV21-1 with TRBJ2-5; the DNA was not compared with TRBD1, the D call given in the table. TRBV21-1 is described as a pseudogene. The CDR3 covers 17 residues. The CDR3 spells CASSKGAGGYQRETQYF. The DNA of the CDR3 is TGTGCCAGCAGCAAAGGGGCAGGGGGCTACCAACGGGAGACCCAGTACTTC.

This chain connects TRBV27 to TRBJ2-7, with TRBD2 matching 11 bases. Germline values: CDR1 MNHEY, CDR2 SMNVEV (reference sequence). CDR3 length equals 14 residues. V was clipped by 2 bases and J by 6 bases; unmatched bases: 3. CDR3 sequence: CASSLRLAGGEQYF. The CDR3, as DNA: TGTGCCAGCAGTTTAAGGCTAGCGGGAGGCGAGCAGTACTTC.

The V and J genes are TRBV18 and TRBJ2-7; D possibly corresponds to TRBD1 (5 bases). V was shortened by 5 bases and J by 3 bases, with 14 bases between the two germline ends. The CDR3 runs 14 residues. Germline loops: CDR1 KGHSH, CDR2 LQKENI. CDR3 sequence: CASSGRQGGYEQYF. In DNA form, the CDR3 reads TGTGCCAGCTCAGGCAGGCAGGGCGGCTACGAGCAGTACTTC.

J is TRBJ1-3 and V is TRBV5-5, with a weak D call TRBD1 (5 bases). CDR1 SGHKS and CDR2 YYEKEE come from the germline V gene (reference sequence). The length of the CDR3 is 15 residues. Trimming stripped 4 bases from V and 3 bases from J, with 14 bases between. CDR3 nucleotide sequence: TGTGCCAGCAGCCCACTCAGGGCGGATGGAAACACCATATATTTT. Its protein product is CASSPLRADGNTIYF.

This chain links TRBV7-3 with TRBJ2-2, with 14 nucleotides matching TRBD2. Germline trimming cut 5 bases from V and 6 bases from J; bases unmatched to any gene: 8. Germline assignment: CDR1 SGHTA and CDR2 FQGTGA. This CDR3 has 17 residues. CDR3 loop: CASSVGLAGGGAGELFF. The CDR3 bases are TGTGCCAGCAGCGTAGGACTAGCGGGAGGAGGGGCCGGGGAGCTGTTTTTT.